This T cell receptor beta chain was sequenced in a study of cytomegalovirus exposure and HLA in healthy donors. The CDR3 runs 13 residues. The trim removed 1 base at V and 8 bases at J, leaving 7 bases unmatched. Per the germline V gene, CDR1 is SQVTM and CDR2 is ANQGSEA. With 60 Vbeta and 13 Jbeta primers, the PCR was carried out. In the authors' methods: In a later analysis, 60 million to 90 million unique TCR beta chains included roughly 11 million shared by two or more donors. Some clones are missing from TCRdb's copy, which holds only in-frame ones; the method was immunoSEQ multiplex PCR. Clone size and V and J calls were adopted from that table, with D and trimming inferred from the DNA. The table lists about 160,000 clones, roughly four fifths of them singletons. Points from the study as a whole: According to a later analysis, most TCR beta chains associated with CMV appeared HLA-restricted. Reports indicate that TCR beta sequences accurately predicted the HLA-A and HLA-B alleles of most subjects.

A word on this clone: What it recognizes is unknown.

The genes are TRBV29-1 and TRBJ1-2; 7 bases fit TRBD1. The sequencing sample was made of PBMCs. This clonotype was sampled from a man aged 50 or older in good health and CMV-seropositive. As DNA, the CDR3 is TGCAGCGTTGAAGGTGGGACAGCAAGAGGCTACACCTTC. It is translated as CSVEGGTARGYTF.